This entry concerns a single TCR beta chain. Produced via immunoSEQ multiplex PCR; TCRdb's table is partial and in-frame only. Of roughly 210,000 clones in the sample, 88% were seen once. The data derive from a study of blood T cell repertoires in COVID-19. About the study: COVID-19 samples, acute and convalescent, were from the United States, Italy and Spain. Sample material is recorded as cDNA or gDNA derived from T cells, B-cell-depleted T cells, or PBMCs.

The CDR3 totals 14 residues. Trimming removed 2 bases from V and 2 bases from J, with 9 bases in between. The germline V gene encodes CDR1 KGHSH and CDR2 LQKENI. The sample comprised peripheral blood. The clonotype comes from a man in his 70s with acute or convalescent COVID-19. The chain joins TRBV18 to TRBJ1-2; no firm D call. This CDR3 is CASSPIPGNYGYTF. In DNA, the CDR3 is TGTGCCAGCTCACCAATTCCGGGGAACTATGGCTACACCTTC.